This T cell receptor (beta chain) was found in a study of cytomegalovirus exposure and HLA in healthy donors. It was healthy bone marrow donors who served as donors. The study, taken as a whole, reports: Analyzed later, most CMV-associated TCR beta chains appeared HLA-restricted. Equally common other TCR beta chains were less clonally expanded than HLA-associated ones, a later analysis found.

In the PCR, 60 Vbeta and 13 Jbeta primers were used. TCRdb keeps only in-frame clones here, not all; method: immunoSEQ multiplex PCR. The sample has fewer than 250,000 clones, 65% to 85% seen once. Comment on this clone: Its antigen is not identified.

This clonotype was sampled from a young man in good health and CMV-seronegative. Sequenced material: PBMCs.

The DNA of the CDR3 is TGTGCCAGCAAGTGGGCACTTAACACTGAAGCTTTCTTT. Its translation is CASKWALNTEAFF. The V gene is TRBV27, the J gene TRBJ1-1; D unresolved. The CDR3 sequence is 13 residues long. Trimming removed 7 bases from V and 2 bases from J, with 11 bases in between. CDR1 and CDR2 from the germline V gene are MNHEY and SMNVEV (reference sequence).